These T cell receptor beta chains were read from a single sample in a study of blood T cell repertoires in COVID-19. Profiling relied on immunoSEQ multiplex PCR, and the TCRdb table lists in-frame clones only, not all of them. In the table there are fewer than 35,000 clones, roughly 87% of which are singletons. Sequencing was carried out using peripheral blood. These receptors were taken from a man aged 50 to 60 with active or convalescent COVID-19. Both conserved end residues are part of each CDR3. D genes are given only for firm matches. Only part of the rows carry a size: once, few, many, or a class if the clone is expanded.

V: TRBV28; length: 18; D: TRBD2; size: -; J: TRBJ2-5; DNA: TGTGCCAGCAGTCCAATACGTCGGGCTAGCGGGAGGGAAGAGACCCAGTACTTC; CDR3: CASSPIRRASGREETQYF
V: TRBV3-1/TRBV3-2; length: 16; D: TRBD2; size: -; J: TRBJ2-1; DNA: TGTGCCAGCAGGCCGACTAGCGGGGGGTCCTACAATGAGCAGTTCTTC; CDR3: CASRPTSGGSYNEQFF
V: TRBV10-3; length: 15; D: -; size: -; J: TRBJ1-5; DNA: TGTGCCATCAGTGACGGGCAGGGAAGAAATCAGCCCCAGCATTTT; CDR3: CAISDGQGRNQPQHF
V: TRBV5-8; length: 12; D: -; size: -; J: TRBJ1-2; DNA: TGTGCCAGCAGCCTTAGGACACTGGGCTACACCTTC; CDR3: CASSLRTLGYTF
V: TRBV11-2; length: 14; D: -; size: once; J: TRBJ2-7; DNA: TGTGCCAGCAGCTTAGGGGGACTTGCCTACGAGCAGTACTTC; CDR3: CASSLGGLAYEQYF
V: TRBV7-2; length: 13; D: -; size: -; J: TRBJ2-5; DNA: TGTGCCAGCAGCTTAGGGCCGAAAGAGACCCAGTACTTC; CDR3: CASSLGPKETQYF
V: TRBV7-2; length: 16; D: TRBD2; size: -; J: TRBJ2-1; DNA: TGTGCCAGCAGCCCACATCCTAGCGGGAGTTACAATGAGCAGTTCTTC; CDR3: CASSPHPSGSYNEQFF
V: TRBV19; length: 15; D: TRBD2; size: -; J: TRBJ2-3; DNA: TGTGCCAGTAGCCCAGCGGGAGTCTCGACCGATACGCAGTATTTT; CDR3: CASSPAGVSTDTQYF
V: TRBV5-6; length: 13; D: -; size: -; J: TRBJ2-7; DNA: TGTGCCAGCAGCGGGACAAGAAACTCTATCCAGTACTTC; CDR3: CASSGTRNSIQYF
V: TRBV30; length: 13; D: -; size: -; J: TRBJ2-7; DNA: TGTGCCTGGTCAGGGGTTGGCGCCTACGAGCAGTACTTC; CDR3: CAWSGVGAYEQYF
V: TRBV9; length: 15; D: -; size: -; J: TRBJ2-7; DNA: TGTGCCAGCAGCGTAGGTTGGGGGGGCGACTCCGAGCAGTACTTC; CDR3: CASSVGWGGDSEQYF
V: TRBV18; length: 15; D: TRBD1; size: -; J: TRBJ1-5; DNA: TGTGCCAGCTCACCACGAGGAACAGGGGAAATTGCCCAGCATTTT; CDR3: CASSPRGTGEIAQHF
V: TRBV13; length: 15; D: TRBD1; size: -; J: TRBJ1-5; DNA: TGTGCCAGCAGCTTAACAGGGGGCGCCGATCAGCCCCAGCATTTT; CDR3: CASSLTGGADQPQHF
V: TRBV9; length: 16; D: -; size: -; J: TRBJ2-2; DNA: TGTGCCAGCAGCGCCAAGGGGCGGTCGAACACCGGGGAGCTGTTTTTT; CDR3: CASSAKGRSNTGELFF
V: TRBV4-3; length: 15; D: TRBD1; size: -; J: TRBJ1-2; DNA: TGCGCCAGCAGCCAAAGGGGGTGGACAGGGGATGGCTACACCTTC; CDR3: CASSQRGWTGDGYTF
V: TRBV5-1; length: 14; D: TRBD1; size: -; J: TRBJ2-7; DNA: TGCGCCAGCAGCTTGCCCGGACAGGGTCTAGAGCAGTACTTC; CDR3: CASSLPGQGLEQYF
V: TRBV7-6; length: 20; D: TRBD2; size: few; J: TRBJ2-3; DNA: TGTGCCAGCAGCCCCGGAGCTTGGACTAGCGGTTCATCTAGCACAGATACGCAGTATTTT; CDR3: CASSPGAWTSGSSSTDTQYF
V: TRBV24-1; length: 15; D: TRBD1; size: -; J: TRBJ2-7; DNA: TGTGCCACCAGTGGAGGAGACAGGGGGCTCAACGAGCAGTACTTC; CDR3: CATSGGDRGLNEQYF
V: TRBV19; length: 12; D: -; size: -; J: TRBJ1-5; DNA: TGTGCCAGTAGTATCTTCAATCAGCCCCAGCATTTT; CDR3: CASSIFNQPQHF
V: TRBV4-1; length: 16; D: TRBD2; size: -; J: TRBJ2-2; DNA: TGCGCCAGCAGCCAAGTAACTAGCGGGAGCTACGGGGAGCTGTTTTTT; CDR3: CASSQVTSGSYGELFF
V: TRBV7-8; length: 13; D: -; size: -; J: TRBJ2-1; DNA: TGTGCCAGCAGCTTAACAACAGACAATGAGCAGTTCTTC; CDR3: CASSLTTDNEQFF
V: TRBV9; length: 15; D: TRBD1; size: -; J: TRBJ1-2; DNA: TGTGCCAGCAGCGTAGATCCAGGGGGATTTTATGGCTACACCTTC; CDR3: CASSVDPGGFYGYTF
V: TRBV28; length: 15; D: -; size: -; J: TRBJ2-3; DNA: TGTGCCAGCAGTACGACGGGACTCAAACGGGATACGCAGTATTTT; CDR3: CASSTTGLKRDTQYF
V: TRBV7-9; length: 15; D: TRBD2; size: -; J: TRBJ2-1; DNA: TGTGCCAGCAGTCCTCTAGCGGCCCACTACAATGAGCAGTTCTTC; CDR3: CASSPLAAHYNEQFF
V: TRBV11-2; length: 15; D: -; size: -; J: TRBJ2-1; DNA: TGTGCCAGCAGTTTAGGATTAGGGACATACTATGAGCAGTTCTTC; CDR3: CASSLGLGTYYEQFF
V: TRBV18; length: 17; D: -; size: -; J: TRBJ2-6; DNA: TGTGCCAGCTCACCACCGGGGCAGGGGTCTGGGGCCAACGTCCTGACTTTC; CDR3: CASSPPGQGSGANVLTF
V: TRBV10-3; length: 13; D: -; size: -; J: TRBJ1-3; DNA: TGTGCCATCAGGGGGCAGCCTGGAAACACCATATATTTT; CDR3: CAIRGQPGNTIYF
V: TRBV7-9; length: 14; D: -; size: once; J: TRBJ2-1; DNA: TGTGCCAGCAGACGAACCGGGGGTGGCGATGAGCAGTTCTTC; CDR3: CASRRTGGGDEQFF
V: TRBV9; length: 14; D: -; size: -; J: TRBJ2-3; DNA: TGTGCCAGCAGCGTTAGGGGTAGCACAGATACGCAGTATTTT; CDR3: CASSVRGSTDTQYF
V: TRBV27; length: 14; D: TRBD1; size: -; J: TRBJ2-1; DNA: TGTGCCAGCCAAGGAGGACAGGTTTACAATGAGCAGTTCTTC; CDR3: CASQGGQVYNEQFF
V: TRBV10-3; length: 14; D: TRBD1; size: -; J: TRBJ1-1; DNA: TGTGCCATCAGCCAGGGGGAGATGAACACTGAAGCTTTCTTT; CDR3: CAISQGEMNTEAFF
V: TRBV29-1; length: 13; D: -; size: -; J: TRBJ1-2; DNA: TGCAGCGCCCGAGGGGGGGCAGACTATGGCTACACCTTC; CDR3: CSARGGADYGYTF
V: TRBV18; length: 16; D: TRBD1; size: -; J: TRBJ1-6; DNA: TGTGCCAGCTCACCAGGTCCCGGACAGGGGTATTCACCCCTCCACTTT; CDR3: CASSPGPGQGYSPLHF
V: TRBV18; length: 15; D: -; size: few; J: TRBJ2-7; DNA: TGTGCCAGCTCACCCCAAAGGACAGCAGCCTACGAGCAGTACTTC; CDR3: CASSPQRTAAYEQYF
V: TRBV4-3; length: 16; D: -; size: -; J: TRBJ2-7; DNA: TGCGCCAGCAGCCAATCCCAAACGCTAGCGAGCTACGAGCAGTACTTC; CDR3: CASSQSQTLASYEQYF
V: TRBV7-8; length: 13; D: -; size: -; J: TRBJ2-5; DNA: TGTGCCAGCAGCCGCGGACAGCGGGAGACCCAGTACTTC; CDR3: CASSRGQRETQYF
V: TRBV6-5; length: 12; D: -; size: -; J: TRBJ2-7; DNA: TGTGCCAGCAGTATACGGCGAGGTGAGCAGTACTTC; CDR3: CASSIRRGEQYF
V: TRBV6-2/TRBV6-3; length: 14; D: -; size: few; J: TRBJ1-5; DNA: TGTGCCAGCAGTGAGGTTTGGGGCAATCAGCCCCAGCATTTT; CDR3: CASSEVWGNQPQHF
V: TRBV28; length: 11; D: -; size: -; J: TRBJ2-5; DNA: TGTGCCAGCAGTTTCCGGGAGACCCAGTACTTC; CDR3: CASSFRETQYF
V: TRBV28; length: 17; D: TRBD1; size: -; J: TRBJ1-5; DNA: TGTGCCAGCAGTCTTTCACTTGGGACAGATAGCAATCAGCCCCAGCATTTT; CDR3: CASSLSLGTDSNQPQHF
V: TRBV18; length: 17; D: -; size: -; J: TRBJ1-2; DNA: TGTGCCAGCTCACCAGTAGATCTCAGGACTGAAAACTATGGCTACACCTTC; CDR3: CASSPVDLRTENYGYTF
V: TRBV19; length: 16; D: TRBD1; size: -; J: TRBJ2-1; DNA: TGTGCCAGTAGTAGAACAGGGGGACTCGTCGACAATGAGCAGTTCTTC; CDR3: CASSRTGGLVDNEQFF
V: TRBV29-1; length: 18; D: -; size: -; J: TRBJ2-7; DNA: TGCAGCGTTGAAGATAAGAAGCCGGGTTTTCCTTTCCTCTACGAGCAGTACTTC; CDR3: CSVEDKKPGFPFLYEQYF
V: TRBV28; length: 12; D: -; size: -; J: TRBJ1-2; DNA: TGTGCCAGCAGTTTTACGGTGTATGGCTACACCTTC; CDR3: CASSFTVYGYTF
V: TRBV10-1; length: 16; D: TRBD1; size: -; J: TRBJ2-5; DNA: TGCGCCAGCAGCGACAGTGGGCAGGGGGCTCAAGAGACCCAGTACTTC; CDR3: CASSDSGQGAQETQYF
V: TRBV4-1; length: 15; D: -; size: -; J: TRBJ2-1; DNA: TGCGCCAGCAGCCCCCATCACTCCGGCTACAATGAGCAGTTCTTC; CDR3: CASSPHHSGYNEQFF
V: TRBV5-4; length: 15; D: TRBD1; size: once; J: TRBJ1-1; DNA: TGTGCCAGCAGGGCAGGGGGCGCGTGGAACACTGAAGCTTTCTTT; CDR3: CASRAGGAWNTEAFF
V: TRBV5-1; length: 12; D: TRBD2; size: -; J: TRBJ2-1; DNA: TGCGCCAGCAGCTTGACTAGCGATGAGCAGTTCTTC; CDR3: CASSLTSDEQFF
V: TRBV6-2/TRBV6-3; length: 16; D: TRBD2; size: -; J: TRBJ2-5; DNA: TGTGCCAGCAGTAGACCTAGCGGCAGCGGGCAAGAGACCCAGTACTTC; CDR3: CASSRPSGSGQETQYF
V: TRBV28; length: 15; D: TRBD1; size: -; J: TRBJ1-5; DNA: TGTGCCAGCAGTGGGGACAGGGTTAGCAATCAGCCCCAGCATTTT; CDR3: CASSGDRVSNQPQHF
V: TRBV23-1; length: 19; D: TRBD1; size: -; J: TRBJ1-1; DNA: TGCGCCAGCAGTCAACCAACAGGGGGCCGGGTAAGTCCACCGACTGAAGCTTTCTTT; CDR3: CASSQPTGGRVSPPTEAFF
V: TRBV24-1; length: 15; D: -; size: -; J: TRBJ2-7; DNA: TGTGCCACCAGTGATTCGCAGGGAGGGGGCTACGAGCAGTACTTC; CDR3: CATSDSQGGGYEQYF
V: TRBV28; length: 15; D: TRBD1; size: -; J: TRBJ2-5; DNA: TGTGCCAGCAGTTTATGGCAGGGGGCGCAAGAGACCCAGTACTTC; CDR3: CASSLWQGAQETQYF
V: TRBV4-1; length: 15; D: -; size: -; J: TRBJ2-7; DNA: TGCGCCAGCAGCCGTACAGGGTTTGAAGCCTACGAGCAGTACTTC; CDR3: CASSRTGFEAYEQYF
V: TRBV6-2/TRBV6-3; length: 15; D: TRBD1; size: -; J: TRBJ1-5; DNA: TGTGCCAGCAGTTTTCTGGGACAGCTCAATCAGCCCCAGCATTTT; CDR3: CASSFLGQLNQPQHF